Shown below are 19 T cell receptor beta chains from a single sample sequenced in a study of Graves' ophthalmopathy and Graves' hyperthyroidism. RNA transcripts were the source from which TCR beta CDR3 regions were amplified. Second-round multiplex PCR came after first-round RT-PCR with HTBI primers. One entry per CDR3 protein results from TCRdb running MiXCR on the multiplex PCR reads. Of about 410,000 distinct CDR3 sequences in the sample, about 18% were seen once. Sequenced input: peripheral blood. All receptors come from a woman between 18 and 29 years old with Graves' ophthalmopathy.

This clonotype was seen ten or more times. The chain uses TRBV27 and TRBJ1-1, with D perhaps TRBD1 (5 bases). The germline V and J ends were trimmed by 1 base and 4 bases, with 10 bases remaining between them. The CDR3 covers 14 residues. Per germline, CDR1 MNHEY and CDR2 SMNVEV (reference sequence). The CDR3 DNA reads TGTGCCAGCAGTTTATTCAGGGTCGGCACTGAAGCTTTCTTT. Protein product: CASSLFRVGTEAFF.

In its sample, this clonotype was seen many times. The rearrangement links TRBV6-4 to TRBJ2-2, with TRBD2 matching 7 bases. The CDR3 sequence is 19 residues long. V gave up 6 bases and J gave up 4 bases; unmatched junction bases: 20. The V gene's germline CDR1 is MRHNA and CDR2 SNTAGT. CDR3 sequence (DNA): TGTGCCAGCAGCCATAAGGGACGGAGGACTAGACCCGGCACCGGGGAGCTGTTTTTT. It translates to CASSHKGRRTRPGTGELFF.

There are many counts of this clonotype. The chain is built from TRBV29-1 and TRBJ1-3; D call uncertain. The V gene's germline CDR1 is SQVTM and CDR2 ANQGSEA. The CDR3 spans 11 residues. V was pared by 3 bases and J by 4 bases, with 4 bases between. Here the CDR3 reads CSVDKGNTIYF. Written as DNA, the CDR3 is TGCAGCGTTGATAAGGGAAACACCATATATTTT.

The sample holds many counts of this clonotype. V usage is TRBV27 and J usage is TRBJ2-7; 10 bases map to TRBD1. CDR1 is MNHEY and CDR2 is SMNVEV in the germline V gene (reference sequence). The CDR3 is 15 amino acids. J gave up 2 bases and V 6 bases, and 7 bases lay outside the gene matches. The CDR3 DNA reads TGTGCCAGCAGCCCCTCCGGGACAGGGGCCTACGAGCAGTACTTC. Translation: CASSPSGTGAYEQYF.

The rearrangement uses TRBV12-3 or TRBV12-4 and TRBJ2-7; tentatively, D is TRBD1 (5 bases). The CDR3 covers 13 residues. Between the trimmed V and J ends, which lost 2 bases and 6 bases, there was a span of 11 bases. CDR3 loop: CASSLTRDSEQYF. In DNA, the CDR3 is TGTGCCAGCAGTTTAACCAGGGATTCCGAGCAGTACTTC.

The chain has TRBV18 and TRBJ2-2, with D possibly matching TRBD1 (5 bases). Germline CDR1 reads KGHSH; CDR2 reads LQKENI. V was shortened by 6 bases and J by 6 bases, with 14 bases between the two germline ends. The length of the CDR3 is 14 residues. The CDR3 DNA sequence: TGTGCCAGCTCCCTGCCGAAGGGGTCCGGGGAGCTGTTTTTT. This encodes CASSLPKGSGELFF.

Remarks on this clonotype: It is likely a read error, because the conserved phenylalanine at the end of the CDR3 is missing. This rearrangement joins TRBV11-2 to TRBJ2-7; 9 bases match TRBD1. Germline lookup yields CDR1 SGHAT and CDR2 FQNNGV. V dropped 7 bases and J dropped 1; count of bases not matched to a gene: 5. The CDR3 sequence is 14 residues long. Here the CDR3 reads CASKMGQGSYEQYL. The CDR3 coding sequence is TGTGCCAGCAAGATGGGACAGGGATCCTACGAGCAGTACCTC.

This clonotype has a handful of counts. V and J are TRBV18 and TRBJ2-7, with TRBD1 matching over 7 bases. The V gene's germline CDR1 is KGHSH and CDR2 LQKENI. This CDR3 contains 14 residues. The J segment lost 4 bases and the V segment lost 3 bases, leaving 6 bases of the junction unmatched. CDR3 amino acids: CASSPGTALYEQYF. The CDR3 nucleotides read TGTGCCAGCTCACCTGGGACAGCTCTATACGAGCAGTACTTC.

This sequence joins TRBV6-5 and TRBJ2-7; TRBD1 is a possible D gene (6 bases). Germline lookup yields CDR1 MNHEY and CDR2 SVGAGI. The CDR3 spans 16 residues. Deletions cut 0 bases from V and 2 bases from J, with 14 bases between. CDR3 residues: CASSYSEDREPYEQYF. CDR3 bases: TGTGCCAGCAGTTACTCGGAGGACAGAGAACCCTACGAGCAGTACTTC.

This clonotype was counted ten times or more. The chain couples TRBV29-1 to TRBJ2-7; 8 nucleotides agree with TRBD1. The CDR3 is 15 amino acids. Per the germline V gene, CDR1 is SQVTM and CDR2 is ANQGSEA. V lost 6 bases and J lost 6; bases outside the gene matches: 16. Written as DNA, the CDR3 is TGCAGCGTGATGGGAACAGGGGGACATTGGGGCGAGCAGTACTTC. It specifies CSVMGTGGHWGEQYF.

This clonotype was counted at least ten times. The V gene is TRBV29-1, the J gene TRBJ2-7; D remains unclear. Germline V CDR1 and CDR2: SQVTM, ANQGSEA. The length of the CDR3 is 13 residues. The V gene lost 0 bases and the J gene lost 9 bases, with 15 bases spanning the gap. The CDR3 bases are TGCAGCGTTGAAGATCCCCTGCGGCCCTGGCAGTACTTC. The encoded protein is CSVEDPLRPWQYF.

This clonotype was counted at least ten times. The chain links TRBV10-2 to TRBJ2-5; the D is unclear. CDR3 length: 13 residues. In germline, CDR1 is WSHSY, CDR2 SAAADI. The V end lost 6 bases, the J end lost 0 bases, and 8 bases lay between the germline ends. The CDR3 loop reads CASSTRNQETQYF. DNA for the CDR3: TGCGCCAGCAGCACTCGAAACCAAGAGACCCAGTACTTC.

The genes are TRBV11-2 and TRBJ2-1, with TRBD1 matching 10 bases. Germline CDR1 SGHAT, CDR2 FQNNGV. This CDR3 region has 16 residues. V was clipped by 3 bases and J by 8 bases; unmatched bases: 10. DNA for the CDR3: TGTGCCAGCAGCTTGGGCGCCGGGACAGGGGCGTATGAGCAGTTCTTC. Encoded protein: CASSLGAGTGAYEQFF.

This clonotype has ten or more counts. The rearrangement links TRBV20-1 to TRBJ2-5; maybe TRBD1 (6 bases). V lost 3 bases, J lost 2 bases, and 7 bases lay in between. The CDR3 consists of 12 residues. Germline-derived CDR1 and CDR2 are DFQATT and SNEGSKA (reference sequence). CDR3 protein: CSASRGQETQYF. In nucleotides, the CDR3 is TGCAGTGCTAGCAGGGGACAAGAGACCCAGTACTTC.

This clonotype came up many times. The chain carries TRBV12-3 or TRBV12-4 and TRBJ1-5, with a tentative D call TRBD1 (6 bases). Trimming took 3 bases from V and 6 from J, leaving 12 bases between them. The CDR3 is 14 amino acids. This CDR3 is CASSFGGRTQPQHF. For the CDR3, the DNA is TGTGCCAGCAGTTTCGGGGGCCGGACTCAGCCCCAGCATTTT.

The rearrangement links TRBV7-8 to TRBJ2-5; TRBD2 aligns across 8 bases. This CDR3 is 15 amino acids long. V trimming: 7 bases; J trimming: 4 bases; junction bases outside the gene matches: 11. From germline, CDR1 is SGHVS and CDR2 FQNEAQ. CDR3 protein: CASNTGGGGGETQYF. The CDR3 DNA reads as TGTGCCAGCAATACGGGGGGGGGAGGAGGAGAGACCCAGTACTTC.

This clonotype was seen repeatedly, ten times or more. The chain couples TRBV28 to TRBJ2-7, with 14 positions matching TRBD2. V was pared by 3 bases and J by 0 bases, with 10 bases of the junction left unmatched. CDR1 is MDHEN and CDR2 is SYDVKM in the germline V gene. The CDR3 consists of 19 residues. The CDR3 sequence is CASSFSTSGRVGFSYEQYF. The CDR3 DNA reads TGTGCCAGCAGTTTTTCGACTAGCGGGAGGGTGGGGTTCTCCTACGAGCAGTACTTC.

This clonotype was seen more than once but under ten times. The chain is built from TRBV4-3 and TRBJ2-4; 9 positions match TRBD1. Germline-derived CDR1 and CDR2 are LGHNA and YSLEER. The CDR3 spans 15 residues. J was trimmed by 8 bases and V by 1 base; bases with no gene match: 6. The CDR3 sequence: CASSQAGQGRDIQYF. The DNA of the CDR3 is TGCGCCAGCAGCCAAGCGGGACAGGGTCGGGACATTCAGTACTTC.

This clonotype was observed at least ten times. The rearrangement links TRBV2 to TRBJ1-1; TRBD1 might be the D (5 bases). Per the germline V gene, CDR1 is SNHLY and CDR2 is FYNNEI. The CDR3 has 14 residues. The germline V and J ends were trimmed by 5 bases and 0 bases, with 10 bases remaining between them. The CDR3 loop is CASSLDSMNTEAFF. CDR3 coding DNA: TGTGCCAGCAGTTTAGACAGCATGAACACTGAAGCTTTCTTT.